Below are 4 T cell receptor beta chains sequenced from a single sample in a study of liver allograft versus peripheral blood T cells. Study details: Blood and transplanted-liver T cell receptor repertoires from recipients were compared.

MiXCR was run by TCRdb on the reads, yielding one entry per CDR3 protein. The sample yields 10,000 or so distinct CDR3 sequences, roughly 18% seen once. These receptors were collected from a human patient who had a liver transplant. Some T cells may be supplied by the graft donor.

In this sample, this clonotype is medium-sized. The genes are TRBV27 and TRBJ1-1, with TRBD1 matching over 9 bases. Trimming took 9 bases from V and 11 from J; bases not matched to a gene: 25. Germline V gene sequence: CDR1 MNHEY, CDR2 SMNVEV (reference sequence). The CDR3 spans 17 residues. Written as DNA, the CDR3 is TGTGCCAGTTTGGGGCCCCCGGGACAGGGCGCTTTCCGGGTGGCTTTCTTT. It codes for CASLGPPGQGAFRVAFF.

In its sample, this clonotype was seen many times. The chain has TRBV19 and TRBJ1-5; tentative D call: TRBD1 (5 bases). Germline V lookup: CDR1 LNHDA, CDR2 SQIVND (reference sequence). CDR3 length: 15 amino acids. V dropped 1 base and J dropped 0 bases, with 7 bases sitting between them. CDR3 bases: TGTGCCAGTAGTATAGCCCAGGGTAGCAATCAGCCCCAGCATTTT. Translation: CASSIAQGSNQPQHF. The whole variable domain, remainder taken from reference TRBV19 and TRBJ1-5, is DGGITQSPKYLFRKEGQNVTLSCEQNLNHDAMYWYRQDPGQGLRLIYYSQIVNDFQKGDIAEGYSVSREKKESFPLTVTSAQKNPTAFYLCASSIAQGSNQPQHFGDGTRLSIL.

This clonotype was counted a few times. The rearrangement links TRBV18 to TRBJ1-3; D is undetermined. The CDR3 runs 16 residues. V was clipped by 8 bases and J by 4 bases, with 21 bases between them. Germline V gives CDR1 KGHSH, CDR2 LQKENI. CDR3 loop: CASAPASSQVGNTIYF. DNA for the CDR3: TGTGCCAGCGCTCCGGCGAGCTCTCAAGTAGGAAACACCATATATTTT. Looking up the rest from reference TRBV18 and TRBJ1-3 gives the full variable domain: NAGVMQNPRHLVRRRGQEARLRCSPMKGHSHVYWYRQLPEEGLKFMVYLQKENIIDESGMPKERFSAEFPKEGPSILRIQQVVRGDSAAYFCASAPASSQVGNTIYFGEGSWLTVV.

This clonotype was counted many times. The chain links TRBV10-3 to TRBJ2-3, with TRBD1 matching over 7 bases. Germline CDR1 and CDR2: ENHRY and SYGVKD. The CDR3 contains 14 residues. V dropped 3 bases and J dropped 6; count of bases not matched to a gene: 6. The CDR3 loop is CAISDDRAGDTQYF. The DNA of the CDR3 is TGTGCCATCAGTGATGACAGGGCCGGGGATACGCAGTATTTT.